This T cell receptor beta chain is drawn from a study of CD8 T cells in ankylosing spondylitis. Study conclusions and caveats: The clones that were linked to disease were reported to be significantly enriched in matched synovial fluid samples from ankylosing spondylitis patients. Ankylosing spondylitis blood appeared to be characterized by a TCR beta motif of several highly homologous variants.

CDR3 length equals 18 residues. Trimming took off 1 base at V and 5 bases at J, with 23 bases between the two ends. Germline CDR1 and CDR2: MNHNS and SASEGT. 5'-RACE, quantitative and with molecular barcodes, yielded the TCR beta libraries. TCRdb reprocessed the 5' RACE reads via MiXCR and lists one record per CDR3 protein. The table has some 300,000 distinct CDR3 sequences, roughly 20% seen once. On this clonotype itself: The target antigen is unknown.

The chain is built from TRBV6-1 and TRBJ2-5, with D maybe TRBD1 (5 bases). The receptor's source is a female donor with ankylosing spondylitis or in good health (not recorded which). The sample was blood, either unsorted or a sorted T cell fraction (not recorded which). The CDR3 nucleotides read TGTGCCAGCAGTGAAGTGCAATGGGGCGGCCTGGAGCGTGAGACCCAGTACTTC. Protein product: CASSEVQWGGLERETQYF.